This TCR beta chain was captured by sequencing in a study of shared clonotypes between healthy human individuals. About the research overall: The study drew on two women and a few men aged 18 to 49 as donors. Study conclusions and caveats: Relative to their counterparts shared across all four donors, non-shared clonotypes exhibited diminished generation probabilities.

It was CD45RO-negative cells, positively selected for CCR7, that made up naive CD8 cells, with terminally differentiated effector memory CD45RA+ cells excluded. The assay was run at deep level. In the source study's methods: Filtering differed because ImmunoSEQ produced junction-only sequences that carried no quality scores. Only in-frame clones appear in the TCRdb table, and some are missing; sequencing was by immunoSEQ multiplex PCR. V, J and clone size are taken as reported in that table, and D and trimming were inferred from the DNA itself. Of approximately 1.9 million clones in the sample, 93% are singletons; the top ten hold approximately 1.7%. Notes on this clone: Its antigen is currently unknown.

This CDR3 region has 13 residues. The V and J ends lost 0 bases and 3 bases respectively, with 6 bases between them. CDR1 is MNHNY, CDR2 SVGAGI, per germline (reference sequence). The source of this sequence is a man younger than 35 in good health. Some clones in this sample may be carry-over from other donors' samples. The material sequenced was naive CD8+ T cells from PBMCs. The chain is built from TRBV6-6 and TRBJ2-7, with D unresolved. Here the CDR3 DNA reads TGTGCCAGCAGTTACTCGAGCTACTACGAGCAGTACTTC. This encodes CASSYSSYYEQYF.